This TCR beta chain was sequenced in a study of radiotherapy plus CTLA-4 blockade in lung cancer. Trimming stripped 5 bases from V and 7 bases from J, with 17 bases between. Germline V gives CDR1 MNHNS, CDR2 SASEGT. CDR3 size: 14 residues. This clone was recorded a few times. Using immunoSEQ multiplex PCR, the repertoire was profiled, and TCRdb retains in-frame clones only, with some absent. Here the sample spans about 31,000 clones, around 70% being singletons. The J gene is TRBJ1-2, the V gene TRBV6-1; possible D gene TRBD1, 5 bases. The receptor's source is a human donor with non-small cell lung cancer whose response to radiotherapy plus ipilimumab could not be evaluated. Source: peripheral blood, taken from a patient treated with radiotherapy plus ipilimumab. The CDR3 DNA reads TGTGCCAGCAGTCCCGGGGGTGCTAGGGGTGGCTACACCTTC. Encoded protein: CASSPGGARGGYTF.